These 6 T cell receptor beta chains were sequenced from one sample in a study of T-cell memory formation after mild COVID-19. TCRdb independently ran MiXCR on the 5' RACE reads; one entry per CDR3 protein. The sample has more than 150,000 distinct CDR3 sequences, around a tenth seen once. Sequenced: PBMCs or a T cell subset sorted from them (not recorded which). Receptor source: a man between 18 and 29 years old who had mild COVID-19 (a few samples of this study predate the infection). Cell type and time point are not known.

In this sample, this clonotype turned up many times. The chain combines TRBV29-1 with TRBJ2-3, with 8 bases aligning to TRBD1. The CDR3 covers 14 residues. Germline V lookup: CDR1 SQVTM, CDR2 ANQGSEA. J gave up 0 bases and V 3 bases, and 2 bases lay outside the gene matches. The DNA for the CDR3 is TGCAGCGTTGAGGACAGGGCTAGCACAGATACGCAGTATTTT. It translates to CSVEDRASTDTQYF.

This rearrangement joins TRBV11-2 to TRBJ2-5; D is ambiguous. Germline V CDR1 and CDR2: SGHAT, FQNNGV. Trimming cost V 2 bases and J 5 bases, with 12 bases left between them. There are 14 residues in the CDR3. The CDR3 protein is CASSLSVWYETQYF. The CDR3 nucleotides are TGTGCCAGCAGCTTAAGCGTTTGGTACGAGACCCAGTACTTC.

The chain links TRBV6-5 to TRBJ1-2; 8 nucleotides align to TRBD1. The junction had 7 bases not matched to a gene; V was cut back by 2 bases and J by 14 bases. Germline-derived CDR1 and CDR2 are MNHEY and SVGAGI. This CDR3 comprises 12 residues. The DNA of the CDR3 is TGTGCCAGCAGTTACGGACAGGGCCGTGTGACCTTC. This translates into CASSYGQGRVTF.

The J gene is TRBJ1-6, the V gene TRBV4-1; D remains ambiguous. CDR1 MGHRA and CDR2 YSYEKL come from the germline V gene. The germline V and J ends were trimmed by 0 bases and 10 bases, with 13 bases remaining between them. The CDR3 contains 15 residues. The CDR3 reads CASSQESGSGSPLHF. In DNA, the CDR3 is TGCGCCAGCAGCCAAGAGTCAGGATCAGGATCACCCCTCCACTTT.

The J gene is TRBJ1-5, the V gene TRBV10-3; 7 bases are a match to TRBD1. Germline V CDR1 and CDR2: ENHRY, SYGVKD. This CDR3 comprises 14 residues. V shed 4 bases, J shed 6 bases, and the junction held 6 bases outside the gene matches. The chain's CDR3 is CAISASTGTQPQHF. The CDR3 DNA sequence: TGTGCCATCAGTGCTTCGACAGGGACTCAGCCCCAGCATTTT.

This rearrangement joins TRBV10-3 to TRBJ2-1, with TRBD2 matching over 9 bases. V lost 10 bases to trimming and J lost 5 bases; unmatched junction nucleotides: 12. This CDR3 spans 15 amino acids. Germline values: CDR1 ENHRY, CDR2 SYGVKD. For the CDR3, the DNA is TGTGCCACCAATAGCGGGGGCCCCAAAAACAATGAGCAGTTCTTC. Translated: CATNSGGPKNNEQFF.